Reported below is one T cell receptor (beta chain). The PCR made use of 60 Vbeta and 13 Jbeta primers. Produced via immunoSEQ multiplex PCR; TCRdb's table is partial and in-frame only. Of roughly 120,000 clones in the sample, about 80% were seen once. The data stem from a study of cytomegalovirus exposure and HLA in healthy donors. Trimming left V 8 bases short and J 3 bases short, with 23 bases between. This CDR3 region has 17 residues. Germline CDR1 reads MRHNA; CDR2 reads SNTAGT. The receptor was derived from a man under 40 in good health and CMV-seronegative. V gene TRBV6-4 combines with J gene TRBJ1-5; possible D gene TRBD1, 5 bases. The material sequenced was PBMCs. CDR3 bases: TGTGCCAGCTCAGTGGGGCCCCAGTGGGCAGACAATCAGCCCCAGCATTTT. Residues: CASSVGPQWADNQPQHF.